The TCR beta chain described here comes from a study of blood T cells in healthy people across ages. A second PCR of roughly 7 to 11 cycles used a sample-barcoded 5' primer and a J-beta primer mix. TCRdb ran MiXCR on the 5' RACE reads and lists one entry per CDR3 protein. The sample includes some 860,000 distinct CDR3 sequences, approximately 60% of them seen just once. The sequencing sample was made of blood. The TCR comes from a middle-aged man in good health.

Here the CDR3 reads CSARTGHSSSGANVLTF. CDR3 nucleotide sequence: TGCAGTGCAAGAACGGGACACTCTAGCTCTGGGGCCAACGTCCTGACTTTC. The chain employs TRBV20-1 and TRBJ2-6; TRBD1 might be the D (6 bases). The CDR3 length is 17 residues. With 6 bases removed from V and 0 bases from J, the gap between germline ends came to 18 bases. Germline CDR1 is DFQATT and CDR2 is SNEGSKA (reference sequence).